One sample yielded the 15 T cell receptor beta chains listed below, sequenced in a study of neoadjuvant anti-PD-1 for oral cavity cancer. This table comes from immunoSEQ multiplex PCR, and its TCRdb copy is limited to in-frame clones, with some not included. This repertoire shows 10,000 to 15,000 clones, around 66% found once; its top ten account for more than 2%. Specimen: PBMCs, collected before nivolumab (anti-PD-1) treatment. The receptors here all came from a person aged 35-79 years with oral cavity squamous cell carcinoma.

The CDR3 region has the DNA TGTGCCAGCAGACCCCGGGACAGGGTTCAGCCCCAGCATTTT. As protein: CASRPRDRVQPQHF. This chain joins TRBV7-7 and TRBJ1-5; 9 positions match TRBD1. CDR3 size: 14 residues. Germline V CDR1 and CDR2: SSHAT, FNYEAQ (reference sequence). J lost 6 bases, V lost 6 bases, and 6 bases had no gene match.

V and J are TRBV27 and TRBJ1-2; TRBD1 matches at 11 bases. This CDR3 has 16 amino acids. CDR1 and CDR2 (germline): MNHEY, SMNVEV (reference sequence). V shed 3 bases, J shed 5 bases, and the junction held 8 bases outside the gene matches. The CDR3 region is CASSFFRGQGGYGYTF. CDR3 nucleotide sequence: TGTGCCAGCAGTTTCTTTCGGGGACAGGGGGGTTATGGCTACACCTTC.

The V call is TRBV19, the J call TRBJ1-5, with TRBD1 matching 7 bases. The germline gives CDR1 LNHDA, CDR2 SQIVND (reference sequence). V was clipped by 5 bases and J by 7 bases; unmatched bases: 5. CDR3 length: 13 residues. CDR3 bases: TGTGCCAGTAGTGTCGACAGGGTCCAGCCCCAGCATTTT. Its translation: CASSVDRVQPQHF.

This chain connects TRBV7-3 to TRBJ1-1; no definite D call. Germline V CDR1 and CDR2: SGHTA, FQGTGA. Trimming removed 1 base from V and 1 base from J, with 13 bases in between. CDR3 length: 16 amino acids. CDR3 residues: CASSLNSIESNTEAFF. The CDR3 bases are TGTGCCAGCAGCTTAAATTCGATAGAATCGAACACTGAAGCTTTCTTT. The variable domain in full, completed from reference TRBV7-3 and TRBJ1-1, reads GAGVSQTPSNKVTEKGKYVELRCDPISGHTALYWYRQSLGQGPEFLIYFQGTGAADDSGLPNDRFFAVRPEGSVSTLKIQRTERGDSAVYLCASSLNSIESNTEAFFGQGTRLTVV.

This rearrangement joins TRBV19 to TRBJ1-2, with D hard to call. The germline V gene encodes CDR1 LNHDA and CDR2 SQIVND (reference sequence). Trimming removed 10 bases at V and 4 bases at J, with 19 bases between. The CDR3 sequence is 14 residues long. CDR3 loop: CATQSAATSYGYTF. The CDR3 DNA reads as TGTGCCACCCAGTCGGCAGCAACCTCCTATGGCTACACCTTC.

The V and J genes are TRBV6-1 and TRBJ1-5; TRBD1 is a possible D gene (6 bases). This CDR3 is built from 18 residues. The V and J ends lost 4 bases and 4 bases respectively, with 23 bases between them. Germline CDR1 MNHNS, CDR2 SASEGT. For the CDR3, the DNA is TGTGCCAGCAGTGGGAGCCAGGGGTCCCTAGGGGGAAATCAGCCCCAGCATTTT. Translation gives CASSGSQGSLGGNQPQHF.

This clone was seen a handful of times. V usage is TRBV10-3 and J usage is TRBJ2-7; the D is unclear. Germline V gene data show CDR1 as ENHRY and CDR2 as SYGVKD. V was clipped by 4 bases and J by 0 bases, with 4 bases between them. The CDR3 has 12 amino acids. DNA for the CDR3: TGTGCCATCAGTGCGCTCTCCTACGAGCAGTACTTC. This translates into CAISALSYEQYF.

This clone is medium-sized by share. The V gene is TRBV25-1, the J gene TRBJ2-7; D possibly matches TRBD1 or TRBD2 (6 bases each). CDR1 MGHDK and CDR2 SYGVNS come from the germline V gene. V lost 6 bases and J lost 2, with 14 bases in between. CDR3 length: 14 residues. This CDR3 reads CASRGGQTPYEQYF. The CDR3 DNA sequence: TGTGCCAGCAGGGGAGGACAGACGCCCTACGAGCAGTACTTC.

The rearrangement uses TRBV30 and TRBJ2-4, with 12 bases lining up with TRBD2. This CDR3 has 20 amino acids. Germline assignment: CDR1 GTSNPN and CDR2 SVGIG (reference sequence). Trimming cost V 1 base and J 0 bases; bases outside gene matches: 13. CDR3 sequence reads: CAWSGIASGRAQVAKNIQYF. The CDR3 bases are TGTGCCTGGAGTGGGATAGCTAGCGGGAGGGCCCAAGTAGCCAAAAACATTCAGTACTTC.

The chain uses TRBV27 and TRBJ2-1, with 10 bases aligning to TRBD2. J was trimmed by 5 bases and V by 7 bases; bases with no gene match: 11. CDR1 and CDR2 from the germline V gene are MNHEY and SMNVEV (reference sequence). The CDR3 length is 16 residues. The CDR3 coding sequence is TGTGCCAGCACTTCAAACAGCGGGAGGGCCAACAATGAGCAGTTCTTC. Amino acid sequence: CASTSNSGRANNEQFF.

The chain is built from TRBV28 and TRBJ1-5; no clear D. The CDR3 totals 18 residues. Germline CDR1 and CDR2: MDHEN and SYDVKM. Trimming removed 6 bases from V and 5 bases from J, with 26 bases in between. The CDR3 DNA sequence: TGTGCCAGCAGCCATCGACCCTACAAATTCCTGAGTGATCAGCCCCAGCATTTT. It yields the protein CASSHRPYKFLSDQPQHF. Supplemented by reference TRBV28 and TRBJ1-5, the full variable domain reads DVKVTQSSRYLVKRTGEKVFLECVQDMDHENMFWYRQDPGLGLRLIYFSYDVKMKEKGDIPEGYSVSREKKERFSLILESASTNQTSMYLCASSHRPYKFLSDQPQHFGDGTRLSIL.

The V and J genes are TRBV6-5 and TRBJ2-3, with D possibly being TRBD2 (6 bases). The CDR3 contains 13 residues. Looked up from germline, CDR1 is MNHEY and CDR2 is SVGAGI. V was shortened by 2 bases and J by 13 bases, with 16 bases between the two germline ends. The DNA of the CDR3 is TGTGCCAGCAGTTACCTGACGGCTAGCGAGGAGTATTTT. Encoded protein: CASSYLTASEEYF.

The rearrangement links TRBV2 to TRBJ2-7; no reliable D call. This CDR3 has 13 amino acids. The V gene lost 0 bases and the J gene lost 5 bases, with 8 bases spanning the gap. CDR1 is SNHLY and CDR2 is FYNNEI in the germline V gene. The CDR3 here is CASSEALRDEQYF. The CDR3 DNA is TGTGCCAGCAGTGAAGCGCTTCGGGACGAGCAGTACTTC.

The sample holds a few counts of this clone. This rearrangement joins TRBV2 to TRBJ2-7, with D hard to call. Germline V CDR1 and CDR2: SNHLY, FYNNEI. There are 14 residues in the CDR3. V lost 6 bases, J lost 4 bases, and 16 bases lay in between. CDR3 nucleotide sequence: TGTGCCAGCAGAGCCGCCACCACAGCGTACGAGCAGTACTTC. This gives the protein CASRAATTAYEQYF.

The chain uses TRBV2 and TRBJ2-5, with D perhaps TRBD1 (6 bases). Germline V lookup: CDR1 SNHLY, CDR2 FYNNEI. Trimming took off 7 bases at V and 2 bases at J, with 11 bases between the two ends. The CDR3 has 13 amino acids. The CDR3 here is CASNEQGQETQYF. The CDR3 nucleotides are TGTGCCAGCAACGAACAGGGACAAGAGACCCAGTACTTC. The full variable domain, with the rest looked up from reference TRBV2 and TRBJ2-5, is EPEVTQTPSHQVTQMGQEVILRCVPISNHLYFYWYRQILGQKVEFLVSFYNNEISEKSEIFDDQFSVERPDGSNFTLKIRSTKLEDSAMYFCASNEQGQETQYFGPGTRLLVL.